This TCR beta chain was obtained from a study of Ad26.COV2.S vaccination and SARS-CoV-2 variants. Study overall: It was the COV1001 Ad26.COV2.S trial arm that included the donor.

This clone was detected only a few times. The treatment is: around 19 received Ad26.COV2.S at low or high dose, single or two shots; about 5 received placebo; per-sample allocation not given. Sample collection was performed on day 63 after the first vaccine or placebo injection. Whoever gave the sample was an adult aged 18-55 years in Boston. Spike of the Wuhan-strain SARS-CoV-2 was expressed by an Ad26 vector, which formed the vaccine. Using immunoSEQ multiplex PCR, the repertoire was profiled, and TCRdb retains in-frame clones only, with some absent. Of about 400,000 clones in the sample, 89% were seen once. This receptor was identified in a person aged 18-60 years who received the Ad26.COV2.S COVID-19 vaccine or a placebo. Material: peripheral blood, obtained in a trial of Ad26.COV2.S vaccine versus placebo.

The CDR3 bases are TGCGCCAGCAGCTGGGTTGGCCCAGGGGGCGCGGATGGCTACACCTTC. Translated: CASSWVGPGGADGYTF. The chain carries TRBV5-1 and TRBJ1-2; 8 nucleotides line up with TRBD1. The ends lost 3 bases at V and 6 bases at J; junction bases unmatched: 13. Germline CDR1 reads SGHRS; CDR2 reads YFSETQ. The CDR3 covers 16 residues.